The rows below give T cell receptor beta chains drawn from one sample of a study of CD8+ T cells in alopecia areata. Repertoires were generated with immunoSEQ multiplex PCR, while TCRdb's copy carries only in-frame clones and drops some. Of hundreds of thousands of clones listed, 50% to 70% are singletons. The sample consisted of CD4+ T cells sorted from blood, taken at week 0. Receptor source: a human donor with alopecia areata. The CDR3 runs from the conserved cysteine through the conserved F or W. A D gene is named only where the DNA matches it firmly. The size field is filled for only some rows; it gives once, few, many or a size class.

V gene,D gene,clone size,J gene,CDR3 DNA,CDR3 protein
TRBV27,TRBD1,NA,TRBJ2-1,TGTGCCAGCAGTTGGGACAGGGCGGGTTACAATGAGCAGTTCTTC,CASSWDRAGYNEQFF
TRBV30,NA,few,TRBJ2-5,TGTGCCTGGAGTCTCAACCGCCCGCAAGAGACCCAGTACTTC,CAWSLNRPQETQYF
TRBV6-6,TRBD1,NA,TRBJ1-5,TGTGCCAGCATGTCACAGGGGGCCAATCAGCCCCAGCATTTT,CASMSQGANQPQHF
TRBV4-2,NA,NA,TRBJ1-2,TGTGCCAGCAGCCAAGGGACAGCAATCTACACCTTC,CASSQGTAIYTF
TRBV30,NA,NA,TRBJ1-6,TGTGCCTGGAGTATCAAGAGCTCCTATAATTCACCCCTCCACTTT,CAWSIKSSYNSPLHF
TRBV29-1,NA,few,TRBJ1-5,TGCAGCGTTGTTTTTGGTTTTAGCAATCAGCCCCAGCATTTT,CSVVFGFSNQPQHF
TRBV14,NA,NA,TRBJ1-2,TGTGCCAGCAGCCCAACAAGCGGTCAGGGTGGCTACACCTTC,CASSPTSGQGGYTF
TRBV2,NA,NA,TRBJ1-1,TGTGCCAGCAGTGAGGGGATGAACACTGAAGCTTTCTTT,CASSEGMNTEAFF
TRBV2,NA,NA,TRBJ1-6,TGTGCCAGCAGGGCAACAGTTAATTCACCCCTCCACTTT,CASRATVNSPLHF
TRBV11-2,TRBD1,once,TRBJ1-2,TGTGCCAGCAGCTCGGACAGGGTCTATGGCTACACCTTC,CASSSDRVYGYTF
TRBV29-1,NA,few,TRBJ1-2,TGCAGCGTTGACCCGACAGGCTTTTATGGCTACACCTTC,CSVDPTGFYGYTF
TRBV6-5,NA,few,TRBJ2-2,TGTGCCAGCAGTTACTCGGCTTCGGCCGGGGAGCTGTTTTTT,CASSYSASAGELFF
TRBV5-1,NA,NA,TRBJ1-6,TGCGCCAGCAGGGATCAGGAGACTAGCTCCTATAATTCACCCCTCCACTTT,CASRDQETSSYNSPLHF
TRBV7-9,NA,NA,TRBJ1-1,TGTGCCAGCAACAAAAACGGCCTAGGGACTGAAGCTTTCTTT,CASNKNGLGTEAFF
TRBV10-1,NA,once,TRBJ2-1,TGCGCCAGCAGTGAGGCCACGGGGTGGAATGAGCAGTTCTTC,CASSEATGWNEQFF
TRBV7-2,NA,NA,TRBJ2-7,TGTGCCAGCAGCTTAGGTAGGCTTCTATCCTACGAGCAGTACTTC,CASSLGRLLSYEQYF
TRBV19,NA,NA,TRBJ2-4,TGTGCCAGTAGTATATACGGGGGACCCAAAAACATTCAGTACTTC,CASSIYGGPKNIQYF
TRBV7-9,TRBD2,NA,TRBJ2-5,TGTGCCAGCAGCCTACGGACTAGCGGGAGCCAAGAGACCCAGTACTTC,CASSLRTSGSQETQYF
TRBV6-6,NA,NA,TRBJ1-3,TGTGCCAGCATGGGGGCAACGAACACCATATATTTT,CASMGATNTIYF
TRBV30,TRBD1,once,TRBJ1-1,TGTGCCTCCGCCAGACAGGGGGCTGCGGCTTTCTTT,CASARQGAAAFF
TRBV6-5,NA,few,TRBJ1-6,TGTGCCAGCAGCTCAGGGGAAAGTTCACCCCTCCACTTT,CASSSGESSPLHF
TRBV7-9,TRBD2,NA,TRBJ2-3,TGTGCCAGCAGCACCGGGACTAGCGGGAGCACAGATACGCAGTATTTT,CASSTGTSGSTDTQYF
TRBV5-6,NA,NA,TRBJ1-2,TGTGCCAGCAGCTTAGGGGGTGGCTACACCTTC,CASSLGGGYTF
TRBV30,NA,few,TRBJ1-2,TGTGCCTGGAGCCTCCCGACCTTC,CAWSLPTF
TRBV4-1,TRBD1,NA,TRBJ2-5,TGCGCCAGCAGCCCGCCTGACCGCAGGGGGTGGCAAGAGACCCAGTACTTC,CASSPPDRRGWQETQYF
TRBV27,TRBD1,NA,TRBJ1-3,TGTGCCAGCAGTTCGGGCAGGGGGGGCTCTGGAAACACCATATATTTT,CASSSGRGGSGNTIYF
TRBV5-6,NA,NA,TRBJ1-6,TGTGCCAGCAGCTTGGTAACCGGGACTAATTCACCCCTCCACTTT,CASSLVTGTNSPLHF
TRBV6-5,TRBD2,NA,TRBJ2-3,TGTGCCAGCAGTTCCCAAGCGGGAGTAGGAGATACGCAGTATTTT,CASSSQAGVGDTQYF
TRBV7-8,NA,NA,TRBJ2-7,TGTGCCAGCAGCTTAAGTACGGTCCGCTCCTACGAGCAGTACTTC,CASSLSTVRSYEQYF
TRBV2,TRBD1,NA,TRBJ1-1,TGTGCCAGCAGTCAGGGGGGGACTGAAGCTTTCTTT,CASSQGGTEAFF
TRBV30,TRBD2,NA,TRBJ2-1,TGTGCCTGGAGTCCCATTGGGGGACTAGCTGACAATGAGCAGTTCTTC,CAWSPIGGLADNEQFF
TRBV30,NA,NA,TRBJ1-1,TGTGCCTGGAGTGCTGGCCACCTGAACACTGAAGCTTTCTTT,CAWSAGHLNTEAFF
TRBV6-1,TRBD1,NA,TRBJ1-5,TGTGCCAGCAGTGTTCAGGGGGGTGGCAATCAGCCCCAGCATTTT,CASSVQGGGNQPQHF
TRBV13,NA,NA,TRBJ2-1,TGTGCCAGCAGCTTAGTTGGCAATGAGCAGTTCTTC,CASSLVGNEQFF
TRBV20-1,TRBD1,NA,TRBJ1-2,TGCAGTACAGGGGAGGGTGGCTACACCTTC,CSTGEGGYTF
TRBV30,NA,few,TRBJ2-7,TGTGCCTGGAGTCCGCGGACTCTCTCCTACGAGCAGTACTTC,CAWSPRTLSYEQYF
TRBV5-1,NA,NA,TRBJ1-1,TGCGCCAGCAGCTTCGGACAGCTCAGTATGAACACTGAAGCTTTCTTT,CASSFGQLSMNTEAFF
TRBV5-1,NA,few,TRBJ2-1,TGCGCCAGCAGCTTGGCGGGGGACTCCTACAATGAGCAGTTCTTC,CASSLAGDSYNEQFF
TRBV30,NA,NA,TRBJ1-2,TGTGCCTGGAGTGTATTACGGGGGGCAAATGGCTACACCTTC,CAWSVLRGANGYTF
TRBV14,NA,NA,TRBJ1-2,TGTGCCAGCAGCCAAGATTACAGGGCGGATGGCTACACCTTC,CASSQDYRADGYTF
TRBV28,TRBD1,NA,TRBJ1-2,TGTGCCAGCAGTTTAGGAGGACAGGGCGTAGTCTATGGCTACACCTTC,CASSLGGQGVVYGYTF
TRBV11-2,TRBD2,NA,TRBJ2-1,TGTGCCAGCAGCTTCCCACCACTAGCGGAAGGCTCCTACAATGAGCAGTTCTTC,CASSFPPLAEGSYNEQFF
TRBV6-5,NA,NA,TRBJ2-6,TGTGCCAGCAGTCCCGCAGGGTCAGGGGCCAACGTCCTGACTTTC,CASSPAGSGANVLTF
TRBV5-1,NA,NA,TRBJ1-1,TGCGCCAGCAGCTGGAGCGCGGGAACTGAAGCTTTCTTT,CASSWSAGTEAFF
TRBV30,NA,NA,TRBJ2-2,TGTGCCTGGAGTGTAGGCCAGGGTCGCACCGGGGAGCTGTTTTTT,CAWSVGQGRTGELFF
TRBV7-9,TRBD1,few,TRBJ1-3,TGTGCCAGCAGGTCGGGACAGGGTGGTGGAAACACCATATATTTT,CASRSGQGGGNTIYF
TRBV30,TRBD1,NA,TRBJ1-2,TGTGCCTGGAGCTTGGGGACAGCAAACTATGGCTACACCTTC,CAWSLGTANYGYTF
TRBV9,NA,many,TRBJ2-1,TGTGCCAGCAGCGTAAGTAGAAACAATGAGCAGTTCTTC,CASSVSRNNEQFF
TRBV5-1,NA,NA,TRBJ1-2,TGCGCCAGCAGCTTGGAAGGCAGGGCTAACTATGGCTACACCTTC,CASSLEGRANYGYTF
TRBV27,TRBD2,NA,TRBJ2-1,TGTGCCAGCAGTAGCCCAAATCACAGACTAGCGGGTAGATACAATGAGCAGTTCTTC,CASSSPNHRLAGRYNEQFF
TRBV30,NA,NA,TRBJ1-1,TGTGCCTGTTCGTACCTCGGGACACGAGTCACTGAAGCTTTCTTT,CACSYLGTRVTEAFF
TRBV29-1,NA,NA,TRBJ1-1,TGCAGCGTTGTATTGATGTCCGGGGGGACTGAAGCTTTCTTT,CSVVLMSGGTEAFF
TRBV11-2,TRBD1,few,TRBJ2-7,TGTGCCAGCAGCTTAGACAGGACAGGGGCCTACGAGCAGTACTTC,CASSLDRTGAYEQYF
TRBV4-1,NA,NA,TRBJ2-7,TGCGCCAGCAGCCAAGTGGGACCCTCCCTCCACGAGCAGTACTTC,CASSQVGPSLHEQYF